These T cell receptor beta chains were read from a single sample in a study of blood T cell repertoires in COVID-19. The assay was immunoSEQ multiplex PCR, and TCRdb's table has in-frame clones only and misses some. The top ten clones hold around 40% of a sample with approximately 80,000 clones, approximately 88% of them seen once. The sample consisted of peripheral blood. The receptors shown here come from a human donor in a cohort sampled during active COVID-19. The conserved cysteine and the conserved F or W are not part of the CDR3 here.

V gene	J gene	CDR3 protein
TRBV18	TRBJ2-5	ASSPGAGKETQY
TRBV19	TRBJ1-2	ASSLMTGGNYGYT
TRBV7-9	TRBJ2-7	ASSLAGGPYEQY
TRBV2	TRBJ2-2	ASSLTSGGAGSGELF
TRBV18	TRBJ1-3	ASSGTASGNTIY
TRBV6-2/TRBV6-3	TRBJ1-1	ASSYGQTKSNTEAF
TRBV5-1	TRBJ2-1	ASSLGGTGRENEQF
TRBV27	TRBJ2-7	ASSLKSGQRGYSYEQY
TRBV10-3	TRBJ1-6	AVGGPNNSPLH
TRBV5-1	TRBJ1-5	ASSLDPGRQPQH
TRBV5-4	TRBJ2-6	ASSWKGGPGANVLT
TRBV27	TRBJ2-7	ASSLLENYEQY
TRBV9	TRBJ2-1	ASSANPGLYNEQF
TRBV19	TRBJ2-7	ASSIDSSGEGYEQY
TRBV6-2/TRBV6-3	TRBJ2-7	ASSNRDYSYEQY
TRBV9	TRBJ2-1	ASSVSGDSYNEQF
TRBV2	TRBJ2-5	ASSELELAVQETQY
TRBV19	TRBJ1-2	ASSIDSAEFYGYT
TRBV2	TRBJ1-1	ASNDRYTEAF